The clone carrying this TCR beta chain was counted only a few times. These data originate in a study of patients and donors after allogeneic stem cell transplantation. TCRdb redid the calling of the RT-PCR reads with MiXCR, one entry per CDR3 protein. This sample has approximately 210,000 distinct CDR3 sequences, with around 41% found just once. The V gene's germline CDR1 is MGHRA and CDR2 YSYEKL. The CDR3 runs to 15 residues. The junction had 13 bases not matched to a gene; V was cut back by 3 bases and J by 14 bases. The clonotype comes from a human donor who was either an allogeneic HSCT recipient or a stem cell or donor lymphocyte infusion donor (not recorded which). It is not recorded whose cells these are; they may come from a transplant donor. The rearrangement uses TRBV4-1 and TRBJ2-1, with TRBD2 matching over 10 bases. Sequencing was carried out using blood, either unsorted or a sorted T cell fraction (not recorded which). DNA for the CDR3: TGCGCCAGCAGCCAGCACTGGACTAGCGGTCGCTTGGAGTTCTTC. This gives the protein CASSQHWTSGRLEFF.